The T cell receptor beta chain under discussion was sequenced for a study of CD8+ T cells in alopecia areata. For the study at large: Treatment of the treated patients consisted of oral tofacitinib, 5 to 10 mg twice daily. After 6 to 18 months of tofacitinib, follow-up continued 6 months off drug.

General study points: Higher clonality than in normal scalp was seen in lesional scalp, especially alopecia totalis/universalis.

As to treatment: oral pan-JAK inhibitor, 5-10 mg twice daily. For this clone: The target antigen is unknown.

V was cut by 7 bases and J by 6 bases, with 16 bases left in between. There are 13 residues in the CDR3. The germline V gene has CDR1 MNHNS and CDR2 SASEGT. In each case, RNA was isolated and then reverse transcribed into cDNA as the sequencing template. The assay was immunoSEQ multiplex PCR, and TCRdb's table has in-frame clones only and misses some. The repertoire holds fewer than 110,000 clones, with 85% to 90% as singletons. The origin of this receptor is a human donor with alopecia areata. Material: CD8+ T cells sorted from blood, obtained at approximately week 30, from a patient treated with tofacitinib. The gene calls are TRBV6-1 and TRBJ2-7, with a weak D call TRBD2 (5 bases). This CDR3 reads CASTREPLSEQYF. CDR3 bases: TGTGCCAGCACAAGGGAGCCTTTAAGCGAGCAGTACTTC.